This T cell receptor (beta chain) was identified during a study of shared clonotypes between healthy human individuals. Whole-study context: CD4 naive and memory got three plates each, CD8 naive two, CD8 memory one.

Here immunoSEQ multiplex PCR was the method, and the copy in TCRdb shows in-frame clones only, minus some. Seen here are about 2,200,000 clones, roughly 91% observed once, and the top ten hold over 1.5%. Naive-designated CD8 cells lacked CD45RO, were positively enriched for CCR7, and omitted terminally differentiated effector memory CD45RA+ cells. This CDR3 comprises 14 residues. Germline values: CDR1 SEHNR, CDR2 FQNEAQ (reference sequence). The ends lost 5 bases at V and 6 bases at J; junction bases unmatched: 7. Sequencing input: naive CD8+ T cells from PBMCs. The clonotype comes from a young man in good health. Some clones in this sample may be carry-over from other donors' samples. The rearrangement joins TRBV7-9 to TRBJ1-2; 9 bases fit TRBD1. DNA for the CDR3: TGTGCCAGCAGCATTTGGGACAGGGCGGATGGCTACACCTTC. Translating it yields CASSIWDRADGYTF.